These 31 T cell receptor beta chains originate from one sample sequenced in a study of cytomegalovirus exposure and HLA in healthy donors. The PCR contained 60 Vbeta and 13 Jbeta primers. Libraries were prepared by immunoSEQ multiplex PCR; TCRdb keeps only in-frame clonotypes and omits some of them. Of some 110,000 clones in the sample, approximately 70% were seen once. The sample comprised PBMCs. Receptors were obtained from a man aged 30-40 years in good health and CMV-seropositive.

The chain couples TRBV6-1 to TRBJ1-2, with TRBD1 matching 7 bases. This CDR3 is 13 amino acids long. Trimming removed 0 bases from V and 13 bases from J; junction bases left unmatched: 8. Looked up from germline, CDR1 is MNHNS and CDR2 is SASEGT. The CDR3 sequence is CASSEAVDRILTF. Written as DNA, the CDR3 is TGTGCCAGCAGTGAAGCGGTGGACAGGATTCTCACCTTC.

This chain links TRBV18 with TRBJ2-1, with 13 bases that match TRBD2. Germline CDR1 and CDR2: KGHSH and LQKENI. J was trimmed by 4 bases and V by 4 bases; bases with no gene match: 7. The CDR3 has 17 amino acids. Written as DNA, the CDR3 is TGTGCCAGCTCACTTCGGACTAGCGGGAGTCGGTACAATGAGCAGTTCTTC. Amino acids: CASSLRTSGSRYNEQFF.

This chain connects TRBV5-8 to TRBJ2-2; 7 bases map to TRBD1. This CDR3 is 15 amino acids long. Trimming at V came to 3 bases and at J to 2 bases, leaving 4 bases not matched to a gene. The germline CDR1 and CDR2 sequences are SGHTS and YDEGEE. CDR3 coding DNA: TGTGCCAGCAGCTCACAGGGGATCAACACCGGGGAGCTGTTTTTT. This encodes CASSSQGINTGELFF.

The chain's CDR3 is CASSPLPRSSTDTQYF. CDR3 nucleotide sequence: TGTGCCAGCTCACCACTCCCGCGATCAAGCACAGATACGCAGTATTTT. The rearrangement uses TRBV18 and TRBJ2-3; D gene unclear. The ends were cut back, 1 base at V and 0 bases at J, with 11 bases in the middle. The germline gives CDR1 KGHSH, CDR2 LQKENI. This CDR3 is built from 16 residues.

The chain is built from TRBV6-1 and TRBJ2-5; 10 bases match TRBD2. This CDR3 region has 16 residues. The V gene end was trimmed by 4 bases and the J gene end by 2 bases; junction bases not matched to a gene: 7. Germline CDR1 is MNHNS and CDR2 is SASEGT. The CDR3 region has the DNA TGTGCCAGCAGTGGATTAGGTAGCGGGGGGCAAGAGACCCAGTACTTC. Translating gives CASSGLGSGGQETQYF.

V is TRBV7-6 and J is TRBJ1-2; 9 nucleotides agree with TRBD1. The V gene end was trimmed by 2 bases and the J gene end by 6 bases; junction bases not matched to a gene: 10. Germline V gene sequence: CDR1 SGHVS, CDR2 FNYEAQ. The CDR3 is 16 amino acids. As DNA, the CDR3 is TGTGCCAGCAGCTTAAGCGTGGGACAGGGCTGGAATGGCTACACCTTC. Protein product: CASSLSVGQGWNGYTF.

CDR3 amino acids: CASSLRTGRNIQYF. Written as DNA, the CDR3 is TGTGCCAGCAGCTTACGGACAGGGAGAAACATTCAGTACTTC. The chain recombines TRBV11-3 with TRBJ2-4; TRBD1 agrees at 8 bases. Trimming removed 2 bases from V and 6 bases from J; junction bases left unmatched: 3. This CDR3 is 14 amino acids long. Per germline, CDR1 SGHNT and CDR2 YENEEA.

This chain's CDR3 is CASSWPSGGNTEAFF. As DNA, the CDR3 is TGTGCCAGCAGCTGGCCCTCCGGGGGGAACACTGAAGCTTTCTTT. V and J are TRBV7-9 and TRBJ1-1, with TRBD1 as a possible D gene (5 bases). CDR3 length equals 15 residues. V was clipped by 4 bases and J by 1 base, with 13 bases between them. Per the germline V gene, CDR1 is SEHNR and CDR2 is FQNEAQ (reference sequence).

This clone was seen a few times. V and J are TRBV6-5 and TRBJ2-1, with 8 bases that match TRBD2. Germline V lookup: CDR1 MNHEY, CDR2 SVGAGI. This CDR3 has 15 amino acids. V was pared by 6 bases and J by 2 bases, with 6 bases of the junction left unmatched. The CDR3 is CASSRTSGTYNEQFF. CDR3 DNA sequence: TGTGCCAGCAGCCGTACTAGCGGAACCTACAATGAGCAGTTCTTC.

The genes are TRBV28 and TRBJ2-7; D might be TRBD1 (5 bases). The V gene lost 5 bases and the J gene lost 0 bases, with 14 bases spanning the gap. This CDR3 is 15 amino acids long. Germline V gene lookup returns CDR1 MDHEN and CDR2 SYDVKM. The CDR3 loop reads CASSPTPTVSYEQYV. DNA of the CDR3: TGTGCCAGCAGTCCCACCCCGACAGTCTCCTACGAGCAGTACGTC.

The chain couples TRBV27 to TRBJ1-5; 8 bases fit TRBD1. The CDR3 totals 14 residues. With V trimmed by 8 bases and J by 1 base, 4 bases remained unmatched. Per germline, CDR1 MNHEY and CDR2 SMNVEV (reference sequence). As DNA, the CDR3 is TGTGCCAGCGGCGGGACAGGAAGCAATCAGCCCCAGCATTTT. Its translation is CASGGTGSNQPQHF.

The chain is built from TRBV27 and TRBJ1-2; possible D gene TRBD1, 6 bases. CDR3 length equals 14 residues. V lost 2 bases, J lost 4 bases, and 11 bases lay in between. Germline loops: CDR1 MNHEY, CDR2 SMNVEV (reference sequence). The CDR3: CASSLGGAGYGYTF. The CDR3 DNA follows: TGTGCCAGCAGTTTAGGGGGCGCCGGCTATGGCTACACCTTC.

The V call is TRBV9, the J call TRBJ2-2, with 7 positions matching TRBD2. Germline V gene data show CDR1 as SGDLS and CDR2 as YYNGEE. V gave up 0 bases and J gave up 6 bases; unmatched junction bases: 8. The length of the CDR3 is 16 residues. The CDR3 protein is CASSVGGEGRSGELFF. The CDR3 DNA sequence: TGTGCCAGCAGCGTAGGGGGGGAGGGCCGATCCGGGGAGCTGTTTTTT.

This clone was recorded once. This chain joins TRBV7-2 and TRBJ1-2; a possible D gene is TRBD1 (5 bases). Germline V gene data show CDR1 as SGHTA and CDR2 as FQGNSA. Trimming cost V 5 bases and J 4 bases, with 14 bases left between them. This CDR3 region has 14 residues. This CDR3 reads CASSPSSRAYGYTF. The DNA for the CDR3 is TGTGCCAGCAGCCCCTCGAGCAGGGCCTATGGCTACACCTTC.

This clone was found a few times. The DNA of the CDR3 is TGTGCCAGCACCAAGGGACTAGGGCAAGAGACCCAGTACTTC. Its protein product is CASTKGLGQETQYF. The chain employs TRBV5-6 and TRBJ2-5; 8 bases line up with TRBD2. The CDR3 length is 14 residues. CDR1 and CDR2 (germline): SGHDT, YYEEEE. V lost 6 bases and J lost 2; bases outside the gene matches: 6.

A remark on this clone: The identical CDR3 is also encoded by other nucleotide sequences in the sample. The chain couples TRBV7-3 to TRBJ2-1; TRBD2 matches 11 bases. The CDR3 loop spans 15 amino acids. V gave up 4 bases and J gave up 8 bases; unmatched junction bases: 7. The germline V gene encodes CDR1 SGHTA and CDR2 FQGTGA. CDR3 nucleotide sequence: TGTGCCAGCAGCTCGGTTAGCGGGGGGGCATATGAGCAGTTCTTC. Protein: CASSSVSGGAYEQFF.

The CDR3 DNA reads TGTGCCAGCTTCGGGGGTGGTGAAAAACTGTTTTTT. It specifies CASFGGGEKLFF. The chain carries TRBV2 and TRBJ1-4, with D possibly matching TRBD1 (5 bases). This CDR3 region has 12 residues. V was trimmed by 8 bases and J by 7 bases, leaving 11 bases between them. CDR1 SNHLY and CDR2 FYNNEI come from the germline V gene.

This clone was recorded only once. The chain links TRBV30 to TRBJ1-1; 7 positions agree with TRBD1. The ends lost 5 bases at V and 7 bases at J; junction bases unmatched: 7. Germline loops: CDR1 GTSNPN, CDR2 SVGIG (reference sequence). The CDR3 is 12 residues long. The CDR3 coding sequence is TGTGCCTGGGGCCGCCGACAGGGTGAAGCTTTCTTT. This translates into CAWGRRQGEAFF.

This chain connects TRBV4-3 to TRBJ2-1; no reliable D call. In germline, CDR1 is LGHNA, CDR2 YSLEER. The CDR3 runs to 15 residues. The germline V and J ends were trimmed by 2 bases and 0 bases, with 8 bases remaining between them. The CDR3 here is CASSQSRLSYNEQFF. For the CDR3, the DNA is TGCGCCAGCAGCCAATCCCGACTCTCCTACAATGAGCAGTTCTTC.

This chain connects TRBV28 to TRBJ2-6, with 7 positions matching TRBD1. The CDR3 is 15 residues long. The germline CDR1 and CDR2 sequences are MDHEN and SYDVKM. After removal of 5 bases from V and 3 bases from J, the junction contained 4 bases not matched to a gene. CDR3 coding DNA: TGTGCCAGCAGTAAGAGGGGGCTTGGGGCCAACGTCCTGACTTTC. The encoded protein is CASSKRGLGANVLTF.

V usage is TRBV19 and J usage is TRBJ2-3; 9 bases agree with TRBD2. CDR1 and CDR2 (germline): LNHDA, SQIVND (reference sequence). Trimming cost V 7 bases and J 5 bases; bases outside gene matches: 7. CDR3 length: 14 residues. CDR3 in DNA: TGTGCCAGTAAGGTAGCGGGAGTTGGAGATACGCAGTATTTT. Translation: CASKVAGVGDTQYF.

A single count supports this clone. The chain is built from TRBV19 and TRBJ1-2, with no clear D. The CDR3 sequence is 10 residues long. Germline V lookup: CDR1 LNHDA, CDR2 SQIVND (reference sequence). Trimming cost V 5 bases and J 7 bases, with 5 bases left between them. The CDR3 spells CASSGGGYTF. The CDR3 nucleotides read TGTGCCAGTAGTGGCGGTGGCTACACCTTC.

Remarks on this clone: A junction boundary mismatches the germline segment, possibly from a read error. The chain combines TRBV4-1 with TRBJ2-3; 9 bases agree with TRBD2. The CDR3 is 17 residues long. Germline V CDR1 and CDR2: MGHRA, YSYEKL. DNA for the CDR3: TGCGCCAGCAACCAAGTCGCGGGCGGGGGGGGTCCAGATACGCAGTATTTT. This sequence encodes CASNQVAGGGGPDTQYF.

The sample holds one count of this clone. The V call is TRBV7-2, the J call TRBJ2-3; 9 bases are shared with TRBD2. Germline V gene lookup returns CDR1 SGHTA and CDR2 FQGNSA. The V gene end was trimmed by 4 bases and the J gene end by 2 bases; junction bases not matched to a gene: 7. There are 16 residues in the CDR3. CDR3 DNA sequence: TGTGCCAGCAGCTCCCCTCTAGCGGGAACCACAGATACGCAGTATTTT. It is translated as CASSSPLAGTTDTQYF.

The CDR3 spells CASSFTGDNYGYTF. The CDR3 DNA follows: TGTGCCAGCAGTTTTACAGGGGACAACTATGGCTACACCTTC. The chain links TRBV27 to TRBJ1-2; 7 bases fit TRBD1. Germline trimming cut 3 bases from V and 2 bases from J; bases unmatched to any gene: 3. The CDR3 totals 14 residues. From germline, CDR1 is MNHEY and CDR2 SMNVEV (reference sequence).

This clone has just one count. The J gene is TRBJ1-2, the V gene TRBV6-5; no definite D call. CDR1 is MNHEY and CDR2 is SVGAGI in the germline V gene. Trimming took off 6 bases at V and 4 bases at J, with 15 bases between the two ends. There are 14 residues in the CDR3. CDR3 region: CASRRSLRGYGYTF. The DNA for the CDR3 is TGTGCCAGCAGGAGGAGTCTCCGGGGCTATGGCTACACCTTC.

This CDR3 reads CASRQQGASYEQYF. In DNA form, the CDR3 reads TGTGCCAGTAGGCAACAGGGGGCCTCCTACGAGCAGTACTTC. The chain links TRBV19 to TRBJ2-7; 9 nucleotides match TRBD1. This CDR3 is built from 14 residues. The germline V gene has CDR1 LNHDA and CDR2 SQIVND (reference sequence). The V segment lost 6 bases and the J segment 0 bases; nucleotides outside the gene matches: 3. The full variable domain, its missing parts supplied by reference TRBV19 and TRBJ2-7, is DGGITQSPKYLFRKEGQNVTLSCEQNLNHDAMYWYRQDPGQGLRLIYYSQIVNDFQKGDIAEGYSVSREKKESFPLTVTSAQKNPTAFYLCASRQQGASYEQYFGPGTRLTVT.

V usage is TRBV4-3 and J usage is TRBJ1-5; 7 bases are shared with TRBD1. This CDR3 spans 15 amino acids. Trimming cost V 5 bases and J 0 bases; bases outside gene matches: 4. CDR1 LGHNA and CDR2 YSLEER come from the germline V gene. In DNA, the CDR3 is TGCGCCAGCAGCGTTACAGGGGATAGCAATCAGCCCCAGCATTTT. Protein: CASSVTGDSNQPQHF.

The rearrangement uses TRBV2 and TRBJ2-7, with 10 bases lining up with TRBD2. The CDR3 has 14 residues. Germline loops: CDR1 SNHLY, CDR2 FYNNEI. Losses at the gene ends were 7 bases for V and 4 bases for J; bases not matched to a gene: 7. CDR3 nucleotide sequence: TGTGCCAGCACCGAGACTAGCGGGCCATACGAGCAGTACTTC. As protein: CASTETSGPYEQYF.

V usage is TRBV7-9 and J usage is TRBJ2-1; no clear D gene. Deletions cut 5 bases from V and 5 bases from J, with 13 bases between. Germline values: CDR1 SEHNR, CDR2 FQNEAQ (reference sequence). The CDR3 is 14 amino acids. CDR3 nucleotides: TGTGCCAGCAGCCCCTTTGCGGATAACAATGAGCAGTTCTTC. Amino acid sequence: CASSPFADNNEQFF.

The chain couples TRBV9 to TRBJ1-2; 9 nucleotides line up with TRBD1. The germline V gene has CDR1 SGDLS and CDR2 YYNGEE. With V trimmed by 4 bases and J by 1 base, 11 bases remained unmatched. The CDR3 loop spans 17 amino acids. The CDR3 spells CASSLRQGGRFNYGYTF. CDR3 nucleotides: TGTGCCAGCAGCCTCCGACAGGGGGGTCGGTTTAACTATGGCTACACCTTC.